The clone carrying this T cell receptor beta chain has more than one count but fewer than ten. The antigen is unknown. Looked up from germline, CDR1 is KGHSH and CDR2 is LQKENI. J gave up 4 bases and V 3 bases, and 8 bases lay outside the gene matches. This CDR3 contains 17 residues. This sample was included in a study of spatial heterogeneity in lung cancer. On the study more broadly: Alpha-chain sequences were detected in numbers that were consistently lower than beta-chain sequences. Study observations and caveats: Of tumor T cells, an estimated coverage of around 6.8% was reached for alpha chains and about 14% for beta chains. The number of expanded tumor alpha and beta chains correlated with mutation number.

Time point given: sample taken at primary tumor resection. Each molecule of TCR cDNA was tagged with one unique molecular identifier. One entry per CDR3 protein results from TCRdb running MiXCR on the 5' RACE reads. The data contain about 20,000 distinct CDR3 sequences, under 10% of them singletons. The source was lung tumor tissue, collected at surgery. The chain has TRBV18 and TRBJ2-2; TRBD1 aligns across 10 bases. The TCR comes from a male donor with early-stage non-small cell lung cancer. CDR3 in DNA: TGTGCCAGCTCACCGCCGGGGACAGGGGCCGGCACCGGGGAGCTGTTTTTT. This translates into CASSPPGTGAGTGELFF. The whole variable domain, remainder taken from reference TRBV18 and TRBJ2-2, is NAGVMQNPRHLVRRRGQEARLRCSPMKGHSHVYWYRQLPEEGLKFMVYLQKENIIDESGMPKERFSAEFPKEGPSILRIQQVVRGDSAAYFCASSPPGTGAGTGELFFGEGSRLTVL.